The entry below describes one TCR beta chain. Its antigen remains unidentified. The germline V gene has CDR1 LGHNA and CDR2 YNFKEQ. The CDR3 length is 13 residues. Trimming cost V 4 bases and J 4 bases, with 10 bases left between them. This specimen belongs to a study of post-analysis software for immune sequencing data. Across the study: Disease trajectories encompassed relapsing-remitting, secondary progressive and progressive-relapsing multiple sclerosis. Study-level findings and limits: Pronounced co-clustering by F measure was evident among identically batched samples. Normalized Chao1 diversity in multiple sclerosis patients fell significantly below that of controls. Higher frequency in patients than in controls was seen for roughly 5 TRBV segments, with TRBV5-6, TRBV5-1 and TRBV20-1 among them.

The TCR beta cDNA libraries carried unique molecular identifiers. The T cell input of about 0.95 to 11 million gave 400,000 to 500,000 cDNA molecules. A single record per CDR3 protein comes from TCRdb applying MiXCR to the PCR reads. This sample yields hundreds of thousands of distinct CDR3 sequences, of which more than 50% are seen a single time; about 11% belongs to the top ten. The receptor was isolated from a girl aged 2-15 years with multiple sclerosis. The rearrangement uses TRBV4-2 and TRBJ1-2, with D perhaps TRBD1 (5 bases). Material: blood. The CDR3 DNA follows: TGTGCCAGCAGCCCGGGGGAGGTCTATGGCTACACCTTC. It translates to CASSPGEVYGYTF.